This TCR beta chain was identified in a study of blood T cell repertoires in COVID-19 (dated by TCRdb to the early 2020s). Background on the whole study: Samples from collaborators originated in the United States, Italy and Spain and spanned both the acute and convalescent phases of COVID-19. The samples were drawn from two sources: the first 160 participants of the ongoing ImmuneRACE study, and over 1,000 subjects contributed by 6 global collaborators. A de-identified subject ID, COVID-19 status, age in years and sex were almost always included in the sample metadata. Where available, HLA class I and class II types were obtained from metadata supplied by the sample provider rather than from assay-based typing. The material from the prospective study consisted of cDNA or gDNA derived from T cells, B-cell-depleted T cells, or PBMCs. The repertoires were released in a freely available public database meant as a resource for research on the immune response to SARS-CoV-2. Subjects who had been exposed to COVID-19, were actively infected with it, or had recovered from it provided the deeply sampled blood TCRbeta repertoires that made up the dataset.

This clone was counted a few times. Its antigen is still unknown. Qualities for individual bases were not recorded, and no much larger clone is one base off. The immunoSEQ Assay, a bias-controlled multiplex PCR, was used to amplify TCRbeta CDR3 regions from genomic DNA. As for the authors' bioinformatics: Within the assay, amplification of reference gene primers was used to estimate how many nucleated cells each sample contained. To quantify the absolute abundance of each unique TCRbeta CDR3 rearrangement, sequence reads were collapsed and filtered. Productive Simpson clonality was computed per sample as the square root of Simpson's diversity index over productive rearrangements. Entries here come from immuneACCESS through TCRdb and include only in-frame sequences with V and J called. Some clones fail to appear in such tables; in the studies checked, an unresolved V gene covers under half of the shortfall, and the cause of the remainder is unknown. The DNA gave D and trimming, while V, J and clone size come from that table. The sample table shows under 15,000 clones, and roughly 80% are seen once. The ten largest make up around 41% of the sample.

Each collaborating institution followed its own protocols to collect whole blood in K2EDTA tubes. For TCRbeta analysis, collaborator samples were shipped as frozen whole blood, as isolated PBMCs, or as DNA extracted from either sample type. The investigation overall reported the following: How much clinical and demographic metadata was included differed by source and by participant, and the metadata was provided uncurated.

CDR3 length: 14 amino acids, cysteine to phenylalanine. Only CDR3 DNA remains: 42 bases, in frame from the first base. Germline trimming: 1 base from V, 8 bases from J; junction bases outside gene matches: 7. CDR1 and CDR2 were assigned from the germline V gene as SGHRS and YFSETQ. Sequencing input: peripheral blood. The rearrangement combines TRBV5-1 with TRBJ1-2, with TRBD1 identical over 8 junction bases. This sequence was found in a woman older than 75 with acute or convalescent COVID-19. The bases read TGCGCCAGCAGCTTGACGCAGGGGGCGAGAGGCTACACCTTC. The encoded protein is CASSLTQGARGYTF.